The sample holds a few counts of the clone carrying this T cell receptor beta chain. What it binds is unknown. The data belong to a study of T cells in Graves' hyperthyroidism and ophthalmopathy. Overall study: Before treatment of any kind, peripheral blood was taken at initial diagnosis. Study observations and caveats: Ophthalmopathy stood apart from stable hyperthyroidism in a 13 V-J model. Most thyroid clonotypes with frequency above 0.001 were detected in blood. The model's output predicted ophthalmopathy at a median of roughly 6 months prior to onset.

Germline-derived CDR1 and CDR2 are SGHKS and YYEKEE (reference sequence). CDR3 length: 17 residues. Trimming cost V 2 bases and J 0 bases; bases outside gene matches: 7. Template material for amplifying TCR beta CDR3 regions consisted of RNA transcripts. The HTBI set primed first-round TCR CDR3 RT-PCR. A single record per CDR3 protein comes from TCRdb applying MiXCR to the multiplex PCR reads. The sample lists over 700,000 distinct CDR3 sequences, about a third seen once, with around 32% in the top ten. Sequenced sample: blood. The sequence was obtained from a woman aged 40 to 55 with Graves' hyperthyroidism. The chain is built from TRBV5-5 and TRBJ2-7; the match to TRBD2 covers 11 bases. Here the CDR3 DNA reads TGTGCCAGCAGCTTTATGGGCGGGACTAGCGGCTCCTACGAGCAGTACTTC. It specifies CASSFMGGTSGSYEQYF. Full variable domain (remainder filled in from reference TRBV5-5 and TRBJ2-7): DAGVTQSPTHLIKTRGQQVTLRCSPISGHKSVSWYQQVLGQGPQFIFQYYEKEERGRGNFPDRFSARQFPNYSSELNVNALLLGDSALYLCASSFMGGTSGSYEQYFGPGTRLTVT.